This passage covers 28 T cell receptor beta chains from one sample sequenced in a study of T cell responses to AZD1222 COVID-19 vaccine. Clones were read by immunoSEQ multiplex PCR, and TCRdb kept only the in-frame ones, dropping some. The repertoire includes about 170,000 clones, approximately 90% of them detected once, and about 2.8% sits in the top ten. The sequenced sample was peripheral blood, obtained on day 0 of AZD1222 vaccination. Receptor source: an adult in good health.

The rearrangement joins TRBV21-1 to TRBJ2-7; the table's D gene call, TRBD2, was not cross checked with the DNA. TRBV21-1 is shown as a pseudogene. The CDR3 has 15 residues. The chain's CDR3 is CASRATSGFPYEQYF. The CDR3 region has the DNA TGTGCCAGCAGGGCTACTAGCGGTTTTCCCTACGAGCAGTACTTC.

V gene TRBV7-9 combines with J gene TRBJ1-4, with D uncertain. The V end lost 8 bases, the J end lost 6 bases, and 7 bases lay between the germline ends. Germline V gives CDR1 SEHNR, CDR2 FQNEAQ (reference sequence). The CDR3 length is 11 residues. The CDR3 sequence is CASGTDEKLFF. For the CDR3, the DNA is TGTGCCAGCGGCACCGATGAAAAACTGTTTTTT.

This clone was seen a few times. The chain is built from TRBV3-1 (or the pseudogene TRBV3-2) and TRBJ1-3; unclear D gene. The CDR3 loop spans 15 amino acids. From germline, CDR1 is LGHDT and CDR2 YNNKEL (reference sequence). The ends were cut back, 7 bases at V and 0 bases at J, with 13 bases in the middle. The CDR3 protein is CASNAGSNSGNTIYF. The CDR3, as DNA: TGTGCCAGCAACGCGGGGTCAAACTCTGGAAACACCATATATTTT.

The chain has TRBV19 and TRBJ2-1, with D possibly matching TRBD2 (6 bases). The CDR3 covers 13 residues. With 2 bases removed from V and 7 bases from J, the gap between germline ends came to 9 bases. Germline CDR1 reads LNHDA; CDR2 reads SQIVND (reference sequence). CDR3 sequence: CASSIRLANEQFF. The DNA for the CDR3 is TGTGCCAGTAGTATAAGGCTAGCGAATGAGCAGTTCTTC.

In its sample, this clone was seen a few times. The J gene is TRBJ1-1, the V gene TRBV5-1; D is uncertain. CDR1 and CDR2 (germline): SGHRS, YFSETQ. Trimming pared 2 bases from V and 0 bases from J, leaving 5 bases between. The CDR3 extends over 13 amino acids. This CDR3 is CASSLWMNTEAFF. The CDR3, as DNA: TGCGCCAGCAGCTTATGGATGAACACTGAAGCTTTCTTT. Looking up the rest from reference TRBV5-1 and TRBJ1-1 gives the full variable domain: KAGVTQTPRYLIKTRGQQVTLSCSPISGHRSVSWYQQTPGQGLQFLFEYFSETQRNKGNFPGRFSGRQFSNSRSEMNVSTLELGDSALYLCASSLWMNTEAFFGQGTRLTVV.

This clone was observed once. The V gene is TRBV27, the J gene TRBJ1-4; 8 bases fit TRBD1. J gave up 3 bases and V 2 bases, and 11 bases lay outside the gene matches. The V gene's germline CDR1 is MNHEY and CDR2 SMNVEV (reference sequence). This CDR3 has 18 amino acids. The CDR3 nucleotides are TGTGCCAGCAGTTTACTCATCAGGGGGCAGACCGCTAATGAAAAACTGTTTTTT. Its protein product is CASSLLIRGQTANEKLFF.

The chain recombines TRBV5-1 with TRBJ1-4, with a tentative D call TRBD1 (6 bases). Germline V lookup: CDR1 SGHRS, CDR2 YFSETQ. This CDR3 contains 16 residues. The V gene lost 0 bases and the J gene lost 7 bases, with 16 bases spanning the gap. The CDR3 reads CASSLAVQGTGEKLFF. CDR3 nucleotide sequence: TGCGCCAGCAGCTTGGCAGTCCAGGGGACGGGTGAAAAACTGTTTTTT.

This clone was observed a few times. CDR3: CASSNDRGTNEKLFF. CDR3 sequence (DNA): TGTGCCAGCAGTAACGACAGGGGGACTAATGAAAAACTGTTTTTT. The chain has TRBV2 and TRBJ1-4; the match to TRBD1 covers 9 bases. The CDR3 totals 15 residues. Per germline, CDR1 SNHLY and CDR2 FYNNEI. J was trimmed by 2 bases and V by 5 bases; bases with no gene match: 3.

The chain is built from TRBV11-2 and TRBJ1-2, with 7 bases fitting TRBD1. Germline assignment: CDR1 SGHAT and CDR2 FQNNGV. The CDR3 extends over 15 amino acids. V trimming: 5 bases; J trimming: 2 bases; junction bases outside the gene matches: 8. CDR3 amino acids: CASSPEDRTNYGYTF. CDR3 DNA sequence: TGTGCCAGCAGCCCGGAGGACAGGACGAACTATGGCTACACCTTC.

The chain carries TRBV28 and TRBJ2-7, with 16 bases that match TRBD2. CDR3 size: 18 residues. CDR1 and CDR2 from the germline V gene are MDHEN and SYDVKM. The trim removed 6 bases at V and 0 bases at J, leaving 8 bases unmatched. CDR3 sequence (DNA): TGTGCCAGCAGGGAGGGACTAGCGGGAGGGAGGGCCTCCTACGAGCAGTACTTC. Translating gives CASREGLAGGRASYEQYF.

The V gene is TRBV6-6, the J gene TRBJ1-4, with 7 bases lining up with TRBD1. After removal of 5 bases from V and 1 base from J, the junction contained 10 bases not matched to a gene. Germline-derived CDR1 and CDR2 are MNHNY and SVGAGI (reference sequence). The CDR3 is made up of 17 amino acids. The CDR3 DNA follows: TGTGCCAGCAGTCCCAAGGGGGCGGGAAAAACTAATGAAAAACTGTTTTTT. Translating it yields CASSPKGAGKTNEKLFF.

The V call is TRBV2, the J call TRBJ2-1, with TRBD2 matching 11 bases. V lost 4 bases to trimming and J lost 4 bases; unmatched junction nucleotides: 3. The V gene's germline CDR1 is SNHLY and CDR2 FYNNEI. This CDR3 is built from 15 residues. The CDR3 sequence: CASSATSGSYNEQFF. The CDR3 nucleotides are TGTGCCAGCAGTGCCACTAGCGGGAGTTACAATGAGCAGTTCTTC.

The chain employs TRBV5-8 and TRBJ2-1; D may correspond to TRBD1 or TRBD2 (5 bases each). The CDR3 loop spans 14 amino acids. V lost 6 bases and J lost 8, with 18 bases in between. Germline CDR1 is SGHTS and CDR2 is YDEGEE. The CDR3 region has the DNA TGTGCCAGCACCTTACAGGTCCGGAGGTATGAGCAGTTCTTC. Amino acid sequence: CASTLQVRRYEQFF. The full variable domain, in which reference TRBV5-8 and TRBJ2-1 provide the parts outside the CDR3, is EAGVTQSPTHLIKTRGQQATLRCSPISGHTSVYWYQQALGLGLQFLLWYDEGEERNRGNFPPRFSGRQFPNYSSELNVNALELEDSALYLCASTLQVRRYEQFFGPGTRLTVL.

V usage is TRBV5-1 and J usage is TRBJ2-5; D may match TRBD1 or TRBD2 (6 bases each). V shed 1 base and J shed 0 bases, with 10 bases lying between them. Germline CDR1 SGHRS, CDR2 YFSETQ. The length of the CDR3 is 15 residues. CDR3 region: CASSLPGAYQETQYF. As DNA, the CDR3 is TGCGCCAGCAGCTTGCCGGGGGCCTACCAAGAGACCCAGTACTTC.

V usage is TRBV30 and J usage is TRBJ2-7; TRBD1 is a possible D gene (6 bases). The ends were cut back, 8 bases at V and 2 bases at J, with 16 bases in the middle. This CDR3 is built from 13 residues. The germline gives CDR1 GTSNPN, CDR2 SVGIG (reference sequence). Here the CDR3 reads CAGRGLVPYEQYF. CDR3 bases: TGTGCCGGCAGGGGCCTTGTCCCCTACGAGCAGTACTTC.

V gene TRBV30 combines with J gene TRBJ1-1, with D tentatively TRBD1 (6 bases). Germline lookup yields CDR1 GTSNPN and CDR2 SVGIG (reference sequence). V shed 0 bases and J shed 0 bases, with 17 bases lying between them. The CDR3 has 17 residues. As DNA, the CDR3 is TGTGCCTGGAGTGTGCCCAGGGGAGTATCTATGAACACTGAAGCTTTCTTT. It translates to CAWSVPRGVSMNTEAFF.

This rearrangement joins TRBV28 to TRBJ1-2; the D gene is possibly TRBD1 (5 bases). CDR1 MDHEN and CDR2 SYDVKM come from the germline V gene. V gave up 2 bases and J gave up 8 bases, with 24 bases separating them. The CDR3 has 17 residues. This chain's CDR3 is CASSLPGLLWGSGGYTF. The CDR3 DNA follows: TGTGCCAGCAGTTTACCGGGCTTGTTGTGGGGCTCGGGGGGCTACACCTTC.

V and J are TRBV5-1 and TRBJ2-7; 11 bases map to TRBD1. Germline V gives CDR1 SGHRS, CDR2 YFSETQ. After removal of 4 bases from V and 3 bases from J, the junction contained 9 bases not matched to a gene. CDR3 length: 16 amino acids. CDR3 sequence: CASSKSPGQGDYEQYF. The CDR3 nucleotides read TGCGCCAGCAGCAAGTCACCGGGACAGGGGGACTACGAGCAGTACTTC. The entire variable domain, with the rest obtained from reference TRBV5-1 and TRBJ2-7, is as follows: KAGVTQTPRYLIKTRGQQVTLSCSPISGHRSVSWYQQTPGQGLQFLFEYFSETQRNKGNFPGRFSGRQFSNSRSEMNVSTLELGDSALYLCASSKSPGQGDYEQYFGPGTRLTVT.

The rearrangement uses TRBV7-8 and TRBJ1-3, with 8 bases fitting TRBD1. Looked up from germline, CDR1 is SGHVS and CDR2 is FQNEAQ. V lost 1 base and J lost 2; bases outside the gene matches: 4. The CDR3 contains 16 residues. The CDR3 DNA reads TGTGCCAGCAGCTTAGTTGCAGGGGGCACTGGAAACACCATATATTTT. Encoded protein: CASSLVAGGTGNTIYF.

The V call is TRBV29-1, the J call TRBJ2-7, with D perhaps TRBD1 (5 bases). The CDR3 has 13 amino acids. Germline V gene lookup returns CDR1 SQVTM and CDR2 ANQGSEA. The germline V and J ends were trimmed by 6 bases and 2 bases, with 14 bases remaining between them. CDR3: CSVATRATYEQYF. The CDR3 DNA follows: TGCAGCGTCGCGACCAGGGCAACCTACGAGCAGTACTTC.

The chain couples TRBV4-1 to TRBJ2-1; 7 bases fit TRBD2. The CDR3 totals 19 residues. Germline V gene data show CDR1 as MGHRA and CDR2 as YSYEKL. The junction had 16 bases not matched to a gene; V was cut back by 0 bases and J by 5 bases. CDR3 region: CASSQEPLGDSGPNNEQFF. CDR3 DNA: TGCGCCAGCAGCCAAGAGCCCCTGGGGGATAGCGGGCCTAACAATGAGCAGTTCTTC.

The rearrangement links TRBV25-1 to TRBJ1-5, with D maybe TRBD1 (5 bases). This CDR3 has 16 amino acids. Looked up from germline, CDR1 is MGHDK and CDR2 is SYGVNS. V was cut by 2 bases and J by 2 bases, with 13 bases left in between. CDR3 coding DNA: TGTGCCAGCAGTGAAGGCCAGGGTCTGGGCAATCAGCCCCAGCATTTT. This codes for CASSEGQGLGNQPQHF.

V and J are TRBV27 and TRBJ1-4; D possibly corresponds to TRBD1 (5 bases). The CDR3 runs to 16 residues. V lost 2 bases and J 3 bases, leaving 13 bases between the germline ends. Germline CDR1 reads MNHEY; CDR2 reads SMNVEV (reference sequence). DNA for the CDR3: TGTGCCAGCAGTTTAGTCGCGGGACGGCCTAATGAAAAACTGTTTTTT. Amino acid sequence: CASSLVAGRPNEKLFF.

The J gene is TRBJ1-3, the V gene TRBV2; a weak D match, TRBD1 (5 bases). The CDR3 consists of 16 residues. V lost 8 bases to trimming and J lost 0 bases, with 17 bases between them. Germline V gene lookup returns CDR1 SNHLY and CDR2 FYNNEI. In DNA form, the CDR3 reads TGTGCCAGCCTATTAAGACAGATAACCTCTGGAAACACCATATATTTT. It is translated as CASLLRQITSGNTIYF.

The V call is TRBV3-1 (or the pseudogene TRBV3-2), the J call TRBJ1-6, with 7 bases identical to TRBD1. With V trimmed by 3 bases and J by 7 bases, 3 bases remained unmatched. Germline CDR1 is LGHDT and CDR2 is YNNKEL (reference sequence). This CDR3 comprises 14 residues. CDR3 amino acids: CASSHSQGNSPLHF. The CDR3 region has the DNA TGTGCCAGCAGCCACTCACAGGGGAATTCACCCCTCCACTTT.

The V call is TRBV2, the J call TRBJ1-2; 8 bases are a match to TRBD1. Germline CDR1 SNHLY, CDR2 FYNNEI. The CDR3 is 13 residues long. Trimming removed 7 bases from V and 5 bases from J; junction bases left unmatched: 6. The DNA for the CDR3 is TGTGCCAGCAATACAGGGGGAACTTATGGCTACACCTTC. Residues: CASNTGGTYGYTF. Full variable domain (missing parts from reference TRBV2 and TRBJ1-2): EPEVTQTPSHQVTQMGQEVILRCVPISNHLYFYWYRQILGQKVEFLVSFYNNEISEKSEIFDDQFSVERPDGSNFTLKIRSTKLEDSAMYFCASNTGGTYGYTFGSGTRLTVV.

The chain joins TRBV5-1 to TRBJ2-1; 7 bases are shared with TRBD2. The CDR3 has 13 amino acids. The V segment lost 2 bases and the J segment 14 bases; nucleotides outside the gene matches: 10. Germline V gene data show CDR1 as SGHRS and CDR2 as YFSETQ. The CDR3 region has the DNA TGCGCCAGCAGCTTCCGGGGAGGGTACTTTAAGTTCTTC. Its protein product is CASSFRGGYFKFF.

The V call is TRBV4-1, the J call TRBJ1-3; D not resolved. The CDR3 is 12 residues long. Trimming left V 4 bases short and J 4 bases short, with 5 bases between. Germline lookup yields CDR1 MGHRA and CDR2 YSYEKL. This CDR3 is CASSPLGNTIYF. The DNA for the CDR3 is TGCGCCAGCAGCCCTTTGGGAAACACCATATATTTT.